These 27 T cell receptor beta chains came from one sample sequenced in a study of blood T cell repertoires in COVID-19. This table comes from immunoSEQ multiplex PCR, and its TCRdb copy is limited to in-frame clones, with some not included. The data contain some 360,000 clones, about 92% of them singletons. The sequenced sample consisted of peripheral blood. The receptors here all came from a woman in her fifties or sixties with COVID-19, enrolled during active disease.

This chain connects TRBV6-5 to TRBJ1-6; 9 nucleotides line up with TRBD1. This CDR3 has 14 amino acids. V shed 6 bases, J shed 10 bases, and the junction held 7 bases outside the gene matches. Germline loops: CDR1 MNHEY, CDR2 SVGAGI. The CDR3 region is CASRRTGAESPLHF. The CDR3, as DNA: TGTGCCAGCAGGCGGACAGGGGCCGAATCACCCCTCCACTTT.

V and J are TRBV5-1 and TRBJ1-1; D not resolved. CDR1 is SGHRS, CDR2 YFSETQ, per germline. This CDR3 has 14 residues. With 0 bases removed from V and 3 bases from J, the gap between germline ends came to 9 bases. The CDR3 DNA follows: TGCGCCAGCAGCTTGGGTGGACTATACACTGAAGCTTTCTTT. Its translation is CASSLGGLYTEAFF.

The rearrangement joins TRBV3-1 (or the pseudogene TRBV3-2) to TRBJ2-1; D gene unclear. The CDR3 sequence is 12 residues long. Germline V lookup: CDR1 LGHDT, CDR2 YNNKEL (reference sequence). The V end was cut by 2 bases, the J end by 7 bases, with 6 bases between. CDR3 DNA: TGTGCCAGCAGCCAAAGAGATAATGAGCAGTTCTTC. Translating gives CASSQRDNEQFF.

V and J are TRBV5-1 and TRBJ2-1, with no clear D. The germline V gene encodes CDR1 SGHRS and CDR2 YFSETQ. The CDR3 spans 14 residues. V was trimmed by 5 bases and J by 6 bases, leaving 15 bases between them. The CDR3 region is CASSLSTVSNEQFF. CDR3 DNA: TGCGCCAGCAGTCTGAGTACGGTATCCAATGAGCAGTTCTTC.

The V gene is TRBV2, the J gene TRBJ1-4; 9 bases are shared with TRBD1. The J segment lost 4 bases and the V segment lost 4 bases, leaving 4 bases of the junction unmatched. The CDR3 totals 15 residues. From germline, CDR1 is SNHLY and CDR2 FYNNEI. CDR3: CASSGGDRVNEKLFF. CDR3 in DNA: TGTGCCAGCAGTGGGGGGGACAGGGTTAATGAAAAACTGTTTTTT.

The chain couples TRBV7-2 to TRBJ2-2; possibly TRBD1 for D (5 bases). The germline CDR1 and CDR2 sequences are SGHTA and FQGNSA. Trimming left V 2 bases short and J 0 bases short, with 10 bases between. The CDR3 totals 16 residues. Here the CDR3 reads CASSLQGSTNTGELFF. In nucleotides, the CDR3 is TGTGCCAGCAGCTTACAGGGAAGCACGAACACCGGGGAGCTGTTTTTT.

This chain joins TRBV6-5 and TRBJ1-5; 9 bases map to TRBD1. The CDR3 extends over 14 amino acids. V shed 6 bases, J shed 3 bases, and the junction held 3 bases outside the gene matches. CDR1 is MNHEY, CDR2 SVGAGI, per germline. The CDR3 sequence: CASRGQGNNQPQHF. CDR3 nucleotide sequence: TGTGCCAGCAGGGGACAGGGAAACAATCAGCCCCAGCATTTT.

The CDR3, as DNA: TGTGCCAGCAGTGAGACTAGCGGGGGGCCCCAGTATTTT. Translating gives CASSETSGGPQYF. The rearrangement links TRBV2 to TRBJ2-3; TRBD2 agrees at 13 bases. The germline gives CDR1 SNHLY, CDR2 FYNNEI. The CDR3 totals 13 residues. V gave up 3 bases and J gave up 12 bases; unmatched junction bases: 3.

This rearrangement joins TRBV5-4 to TRBJ2-4; no clear D gene. CDR3 length equals 13 residues. The germline V and J ends were trimmed by 0 bases and 5 bases, with 6 bases remaining between them. Per the germline V gene, CDR1 is SGHNT and CDR2 is YYREEE (reference sequence). Here the CDR3 DNA reads TGTGCCAGCAGCTTGGACAGAGAAAACATTCAGTACTTC. Protein product: CASSLDRENIQYF.

The V and J genes are TRBV28 and TRBJ1-5; 7 positions agree with TRBD1. Germline V lookup: CDR1 MDHEN, CDR2 SYDVKM. V was clipped by 8 bases and J by 0 bases; unmatched bases: 10. The length of the CDR3 is 16 residues. DNA of the CDR3: TGTGCCAGCGATTCCGGGACAGCCTATAGCAATCAGCCCCAGCATTTT. Protein: CASDSGTAYSNQPQHF.

V usage is TRBV6-5 and J usage is TRBJ1-1, with 9 bases matching TRBD1. The CDR3 has 15 amino acids. The germline CDR1 and CDR2 sequences are MNHEY and SVGAGI. Losses at the gene ends were 0 bases for V and 4 bases for J; bases not matched to a gene: 3. CDR3 residues: CASSYSIQGATEAFF. The DNA of the CDR3 is TGTGCCAGCAGTTACTCGATACAGGGGGCCACTGAAGCTTTCTTT.

The gene calls are TRBV7-9 and TRBJ1-4, with 7 bases that match TRBD1. The CDR3 extends over 14 amino acids. The junction had 5 bases not matched to a gene; V was cut back by 7 bases and J by 3 bases. Germline-derived CDR1 and CDR2 are SEHNR and FQNEAQ (reference sequence). The CDR3 DNA is TGTGCCAGCACTCGACAGGGTTCTAATGAAAAACTGTTTTTT. Its protein is CASTRQGSNEKLFF.

The chain has TRBV5-1 and TRBJ2-5; D possibly corresponds to TRBD2 (5 bases). Germline V gene data show CDR1 as SGHRS and CDR2 as YFSETQ. The V end was cut by 4 bases, the J end by 5 bases, with 15 bases between. The CDR3 covers 14 residues. CDR3 DNA sequence: TGCGCCAGCAGCGATGGACTCCCAGCGGAGACCCAGTACTTC. This encodes CASSDGLPAETQYF. The full variable domain, completed using reference TRBV5-1 and TRBJ2-5, is KAGVTQTPRYLIKTRGQQVTLSCSPISGHRSVSWYQQTPGQGLQFLFEYFSETQRNKGNFPGRFSGRQFSNSRSEMNVSTLELGDSALYLCASSDGLPAETQYFGPGTRLLVL.

The rearrangement links TRBV19 to TRBJ1-1; D call uncertain. The CDR3 runs to 15 residues. From germline, CDR1 is LNHDA and CDR2 SQIVND (reference sequence). V was cut by 3 bases and J by 2 bases, with 13 bases left in between. CDR3 sequence: CASSIGGSTNTEAFF. The CDR3 DNA follows: TGTGCCAGTAGTATCGGCGGCAGCACAAACACTGAAGCTTTCTTT.

This clone was counted once. The chain couples TRBV6-5 to TRBJ1-6; D is unresolved. Germline CDR1 MNHEY, CDR2 SVGAGI. The ends were cut back, 0 bases at V and 13 bases at J, with 16 bases in the middle. The CDR3 is 15 residues long. The CDR3 loop is CASSYSWLYRWPLHF. Written as DNA, the CDR3 is TGTGCCAGCAGTTACTCCTGGCTTTATCGTTGGCCCCTCCACTTT.

Here the CDR3 reads CASSPRTRLQETQYF. The CDR3 nucleotides are TGTGCCAGCAGCCCAAGGACTAGGCTACAAGAGACCCAGTACTTC. The V gene is TRBV9, the J gene TRBJ2-5; 7 bases are shared with TRBD2. The ends lost 4 bases at V and 2 bases at J; junction bases unmatched: 8. From germline, CDR1 is SGDLS and CDR2 YYNGEE. The CDR3 is 15 residues long.

The chain's CDR3 is CASRVPGTSLSGELFF. CDR3 coding DNA: TGCGCCAGCAGGGTTCCCGGGACTAGCCTGTCCGGGGAGCTGTTTTTT. The chain uses TRBV5-1 and TRBJ2-2, with 9 bases matching TRBD2. The CDR3 totals 16 residues. The germline V gene encodes CDR1 SGHRS and CDR2 YFSETQ. V was pared by 5 bases and J by 6 bases, with 11 bases of the junction left unmatched.

V and J are TRBV19 and TRBJ1-2; a weak D match, TRBD1 (5 bases). The CDR3 consists of 12 residues. Germline V gives CDR1 LNHDA, CDR2 SQIVND (reference sequence). Trimming removed 5 bases at V and 4 bases at J, with 8 bases between. This chain's CDR3 is CASSWGTYGYTF. DNA of the CDR3: TGTGCCAGTAGTTGGGGCACCTATGGCTACACCTTC.

The chain uses TRBV5-6 and TRBJ1-4; 9 positions match TRBD1. The CDR3 sequence is 14 residues long. CDR1 SGHDT and CDR2 YYEEEE come from the germline V gene. V shed 4 bases, J shed 8 bases, and the junction held 6 bases outside the gene matches. Written as DNA, the CDR3 is TGTGCCAGCAGCCCGACAGGGGGGAAGGAAAAACTGTTTTTT. Translated, it gives CASSPTGGKEKLFF.

The CDR3 loop is CASSEAVRVWDPTGELFF. The DNA for the CDR3 is TGTGCCAGCAGTGAAGCGGTGCGGGTTTGGGATCCCACCGGGGAGCTGTTTTTT. The chain combines TRBV6-1 with TRBJ2-2; possibly TRBD2 for D (5 bases). Germline CDR1 is MNHNS and CDR2 is SASEGT. V was pared by 0 bases and J by 4 bases, with 18 bases between. The CDR3 consists of 18 residues.

The chain uses TRBV19 and TRBJ1-1, with 8 bases identical to TRBD1. Per germline, CDR1 LNHDA and CDR2 SQIVND (reference sequence). J was trimmed by 0 bases and V by 8 bases; bases with no gene match: 5. The CDR3 consists of 14 residues. CDR3 region: CASGTGSMNTEAFF. The DNA for the CDR3 is TGTGCCAGTGGGACAGGATCAATGAACACTGAAGCTTTCTTT.

The chain couples TRBV28 to TRBJ1-1; 9 bases are shared with TRBD1. The CDR3 loop spans 17 amino acids. Germline V gene sequence: CDR1 MDHEN, CDR2 SYDVKM. J gave up 6 bases and V 2 bases, and 13 bases lay outside the gene matches. The CDR3 DNA reads TGTGCCAGCAGTTTAGATGGGACAGGGCACCTCAGGGCTGAAGCTTTCTTT. Translated: CASSLDGTGHLRAEAFF.

This chain uses TRBV7-6 with TRBJ1-5, with no clear D. The germline CDR1 and CDR2 sequences are SGHVS and FNYEAQ. The CDR3 consists of 18 residues. The V end was cut by 1 base, the J end by 1 base, with 17 bases between. CDR3 region: CASSLVGEHRESNQPQHF. In nucleotides, the CDR3 is TGTGCCAGCAGCTTAGTGGGAGAACACCGCGAAAGCAATCAGCCCCAGCATTTT.

The chain is built from TRBV19 and TRBJ1-4; 9 nucleotides match TRBD1. Germline values: CDR1 LNHDA, CDR2 SQIVND (reference sequence). Germline trimming cut 5 bases from V and 7 bases from J; bases unmatched to any gene: 11. This CDR3 is built from 16 residues. The CDR3 reads CASSPGQGRVFEKLFF. The CDR3 DNA reads as TGTGCCAGTAGTCCCGGACAGGGGCGGGTGTTTGAAAAACTGTTTTTT.

The V and J genes are TRBV5-1 and TRBJ1-5, with D hard to call. Trimming stripped 4 bases from V and 1 base from J, with 9 bases between. This CDR3 contains 14 residues. Germline V gives CDR1 SGHRS, CDR2 YFSETQ. As DNA, the CDR3 is TGCGCCAGCAGCAGCGGGGAGAGCAATCAGCCCCAGCATTTT. This sequence encodes CASSSGESNQPQHF.

This sequence joins TRBV19 and TRBJ1-5; 7 bases fit TRBD1. The V segment lost 5 bases and the J segment 5 bases; nucleotides outside the gene matches: 9. The CDR3 runs 15 residues. Germline V gives CDR1 LNHDA, CDR2 SQIVND (reference sequence). DNA of the CDR3: TGTGCCAGTAGTCCCTGGGACAGCGACGATCAGCCCCAGCATTTT. Translating it yields CASSPWDSDDQPQHF.

V usage is TRBV5-1 and J usage is TRBJ2-1, with D possibly being TRBD2 (6 bases). Trimming stripped 2 bases from V and 2 bases from J, with 11 bases between. The CDR3 has 15 amino acids. CDR1 is SGHRS and CDR2 is YFSETQ in the germline V gene. The CDR3 sequence: CASSFLAGTYNEQFF. The CDR3 DNA follows: TGCGCCAGCAGCTTCCTGGCGGGGACCTACAATGAGCAGTTCTTC.